The 21 T cell receptor beta chains given below trace back to one sample, sequenced in a study of early T cells in non-severe SARS-CoV-2 infection. Using its own MiXCR run on the 5' RACE reads, TCRdb lists one record per CDR3 protein. Of about 110,000 distinct CDR3 sequences listed, over 10% are singletons. Sequencing was carried out using whole blood. Receptors were obtained from an adult who was a healthcare worker with PCR-confirmed SARS-CoV-2 infection or an uninfected control (not recorded which).

This clonotype was seen repeatedly, ten times or more. V is TRBV6-6 and J is TRBJ2-2; the D gene is possibly TRBD2 (7 bases). CDR1 and CDR2 (germline): MNHNY, SVGAGI (reference sequence). V was cut by 8 bases and J by 13 bases, with 14 bases left in between. The CDR3 length is 11 residues. CDR3 nucleotide sequence: TGTGCCAGCCTGGGGGGGGGGCTGCTGTTTTTT. Protein product: CASLGGGLLFF.

This clonotype came up many times. The chain employs TRBV6-6 and TRBJ2-2; 11 bases line up with TRBD2. The CDR3 has 16 residues. The germline gives CDR1 MNHNY, CDR2 SVGAGI (reference sequence). V trimming: 1 base; J trimming: 4 bases; junction bases outside the gene matches: 2. In DNA, the CDR3 is TGTGCCAGCAGTTACTTACTAGCGGGGGCCACCGGGGAGCTGTTTTTT. Protein product: CASSYLLAGATGELFF.

This chain joins TRBV12-3 or TRBV12-4 and TRBJ2-3; TRBD1 matches at 7 bases. This CDR3 region has 15 residues. V gave up 4 bases and J gave up 0 bases; unmatched junction bases: 4. CDR3 residues: CASSSGTASTDTQYF. In nucleotides, the CDR3 is TGTGCCAGCAGTTCCGGGACAGCAAGCACAGATACGCAGTATTTT.

This clonotype showed up just a few times. This chain uses TRBV28 with TRBJ2-1, with D possibly matching TRBD2 (6 bases). Germline CDR1 and CDR2: MDHEN and SYDVKM. This CDR3 has 16 residues. Between the trimmed V and J ends, which lost 7 bases and 4 bases, there was a span of 20 bases. The CDR3 region is CASILGGSPQYNEQFF. In DNA, the CDR3 is TGTGCCAGCATCTTGGGGGGTTCCCCTCAATACAATGAGCAGTTCTTC. Using reference TRBV28 and TRBJ2-1 for the parts outside the CDR3, the full variable domain is DVKVTQSSRYLVKRTGEKVFLECVQDMDHENMFWYRQDPGLGLRLIYFSYDVKMKEKGDIPEGYSVSREKKERFSLILESASTNQTSMYLCASILGGSPQYNEQFFGPGTRLTVL.

This clonotype was found many times. This chain uses TRBV14 with TRBJ2-1, with no clear D. This CDR3 comprises 16 residues. Trimming took off 2 bases at V and 5 bases at J, with 16 bases between the two ends. The germline V gene encodes CDR1 SGHDN and CDR2 FVKESK. The CDR3 DNA sequence: TGTGCCAGCAGCCAATCGATAGGGTCGGCCGACAATGAGCAGTTCTTC. It yields the protein CASSQSIGSADNEQFF.

This clonotype was picked up a small number of times. The V call is TRBV7-2, the J call TRBJ2-3; a possible D gene is TRBD2 (6 bases). Between the trimmed V and J ends, which lost 4 bases and 2 bases, there was a span of 13 bases. CDR3 length: 15 residues. Germline-derived CDR1 and CDR2 are SGHTA and FQGNSA. Here the CDR3 DNA reads TGTGCCAGCAGCTCCCCGCTAGCGACCACAGATACGCAGTATTTT. Translating gives CASSSPLATTDTQYF. The variable domain in full, completed from reference TRBV7-2 and TRBJ2-3, reads GAGVSQSPSNKVTEKGKDVELRCDPISGHTALYWYRQSLGQGLEFLIYFQGNSAPDKSGLPSDRFSAERTGGSVSTLTIQRTQQEDSAVYLCASSSPLATTDTQYFGPGTRLTVL.

In this sample, this clonotype turned up a few times. The chain joins TRBV28 to TRBJ2-7, with D hard to call. V dropped 5 bases and J dropped 3 bases, with 8 bases sitting between them. The V gene's germline CDR1 is MDHEN and CDR2 SYDVKM. The CDR3 consists of 12 residues. The CDR3 reads CASSQLGYEQYF. The CDR3 nucleotides read TGTGCCAGCAGTCAATTGGGCTACGAGCAGTACTTC.

The chain links TRBV4-1 to TRBJ2-5; a possible D gene is TRBD1 (6 bases). The CDR3 extends over 13 amino acids. The ends were cut back, 2 bases at V and 3 bases at J, with 7 bases in the middle. Per the germline V gene, CDR1 is MGHRA and CDR2 is YSYEKL. CDR3 nucleotides: TGCGCCAGCAGCCAACCAGGGGAAGAGACCCAGTACTTC. Protein: CASSQPGEETQYF.

This clonotype was picked up a small number of times. The rearrangement uses TRBV5-1 and TRBJ2-2; possible D gene TRBD1, 6 bases. Germline lookup yields CDR1 SGHRS and CDR2 YFSETQ. V was trimmed by 3 bases and J by 4 bases, leaving 19 bases between them. CDR3 length equals 17 residues. CDR3 coding DNA: TGCGCCAGCAGCTCGACCCCCAGGGGCGCGGGCACCGGGGAGCTGTTTTTT. This encodes CASSSTPRGAGTGELFF.

The chain combines TRBV25-1 with TRBJ2-2; 11 nucleotides align to TRBD2. Germline loops: CDR1 MGHDK, CDR2 SYGVNS. J lost 5 bases, V lost 3 bases, and 5 bases had no gene match. This CDR3 contains 16 residues. The CDR3 protein is CASSDETSGKTGELFF. The CDR3 region has the DNA TGTGCCAGCAGTGATGAGACTAGCGGGAAAACCGGGGAGCTGTTTTTT.

Ten or more counts support this clonotype. CDR3 in DNA: TGCGCCAGCAGCTTGGGAGAACAAGGAACCCAGTACTTC. Amino acids: CASSLGEQGTQYF. The J gene is TRBJ2-5, the V gene TRBV5-1, with unresolved D. The CDR3 runs to 13 residues. V lost 0 bases and J lost 8, with 11 bases in between. CDR1 and CDR2 from the germline V gene are SGHRS and YFSETQ.

The V call is TRBV30, the J call TRBJ1-5; no clear D. The germline CDR1 and CDR2 sequences are GTSNPN and SVGIG (reference sequence). The CDR3 extends over 11 amino acids. V dropped 6 bases and J dropped 1 base, with 4 bases sitting between them. The CDR3 nucleotides read TGTGCCTGCTGCAGCAATCAGCCCCAGCATTTT. It codes for CACCSNQPQHF.

The CDR3 protein is CASSLQLAGGPDTQYF. The DNA of the CDR3 is TGTGCCAGCAGCTTACAACTAGCGGGAGGTCCAGATACGCAGTATTTT. This rearrangement joins TRBV7-9 to TRBJ2-3; 12 bases are shared with TRBD2. The CDR3 length is 16 residues. Germline assignment: CDR1 SEHNR and CDR2 FQNEAQ (reference sequence). Trimming took 2 bases from V and 4 from J; bases not matched to a gene: 4.

This clonotype was found many times. The chain joins TRBV19 to TRBJ2-1; 9 bases align to TRBD2. J lost 4 bases, V lost 1 base, and 11 bases had no gene match. The CDR3 contains 18 residues. Germline V lookup: CDR1 LNHDA, CDR2 SQIVND (reference sequence). The CDR3 loop is CASSIGGSGSVLYNEQFF. CDR3 DNA sequence: TGTGCCAGTAGTATAGGAGGTAGCGGGAGTGTTCTATACAATGAGCAGTTCTTC. Looking up the rest from reference TRBV19 and TRBJ2-1 gives the full variable domain: DGGITQSPKYLFRKEGQNVTLSCEQNLNHDAMYWYRQDPGQGLRLIYYSQIVNDFQKGDIAEGYSVSREKKESFPLTVTSAQKNPTAFYLCASSIGGSGSVLYNEQFFGPGTRLTVL.

This clonotype was detected ten times or more. The rearrangement uses TRBV28 and TRBJ2-7, with D perhaps matching TRBD1 or TRBD2 (5 bases each). V lost 4 bases, J lost 2 bases, and 12 bases lay in between. Germline V lookup: CDR1 MDHEN, CDR2 SYDVKM. The CDR3 consists of 14 residues. This chain's CDR3 is CASSSWDQTYEQYF. In DNA form, the CDR3 reads TGTGCCAGCAGTTCGTGGGACCAAACCTACGAGCAGTACTTC.

The chain recombines TRBV29-1 with TRBJ2-3, with TRBD2 identical over 10 bases. Unmatched junction bases numbered 10, after V lost 3 bases and J lost 4 bases. Per germline, CDR1 SQVTM and CDR2 ANQGSEA. The CDR3 is 16 amino acids. The CDR3 is CSVDPASGGGPDTQYF. The CDR3 DNA reads as TGCAGCGTTGACCCGGCGAGCGGGGGGGGCCCAGATACGCAGTATTTT.

This clonotype appeared a few times. V and J are TRBV27 and TRBJ2-3, with 9 bases aligning to TRBD2. This CDR3 has 16 amino acids. J gave up 1 base and V 5 bases, and 7 bases lay outside the gene matches. CDR1 is MNHEY and CDR2 is SMNVEV in the germline V gene (reference sequence). CDR3 protein: CASSNPRTSGTDTQYF. The CDR3 DNA follows: TGTGCCAGCAGTAATCCCCGGACTAGCGGCACAGATACGCAGTATTTT.

The V gene is TRBV20-1, the J gene TRBJ2-5; perhaps TRBD2 as D (7 bases). Germline V gives CDR1 DFQATT, CDR2 SNEGSKA (reference sequence). This CDR3 has 13 residues. Trimming took off 5 bases at V and 10 bases at J, with 20 bases between the two ends. CDR3 region: CSAQKTGRGDQYF. CDR3 nucleotide sequence: TGCAGTGCTCAGAAGACAGGCCGGGGGGACCAGTACTTC.

This chain connects TRBV19 to TRBJ2-2; weak D call: TRBD2 (6 bases). The ends were cut back, 7 bases at V and 3 bases at J, with 15 bases in the middle. The CDR3 has 15 residues. The germline CDR1 and CDR2 sequences are LNHDA and SQIVND (reference sequence). DNA of the CDR3: TGTGCCAGTAAGGAGGGGATTGTGGACACCGGGGAGCTGTTTTTT. This translates into CASKEGIVDTGELFF.

The chain is built from TRBV10-3 and TRBJ2-1; tentatively, D is TRBD2 (6 bases). Trimming pared 4 bases from V and 8 bases from J, leaving 12 bases between. The CDR3 consists of 13 residues. The germline gives CDR1 ENHRY, CDR2 SYGVKD. The CDR3 bases are TGTGCCATCAGTGCGACGGGAGATGATGAGCAGTTCTTC. Amino acid sequence: CAISATGDDEQFF.

This clonotype was seen at least ten times. This rearrangement joins TRBV7-9 to TRBJ2-5, with D perhaps being TRBD1 or TRBD2 (5 bases each). Germline-derived CDR1 and CDR2 are SEHNR and FQNEAQ (reference sequence). The V gene lost 5 bases and the J gene lost 6 bases, with 16 bases spanning the gap. CDR3 length equals 14 residues. The CDR3 reads CASSPGTVGKTQYF. CDR3 sequence (DNA): TGTGCCAGCAGCCCCGGGACGGTGGGGAAGACCCAGTACTTC.